The 14 T cell receptor beta chains below were found in one sample sequenced in a study of blood T cell repertoires in COVID-19 (dated by TCRdb to 2019 to 2021). The protocol used for the library was the immunoSEQ multiplex PCR assay. TCRdb stores this immuneACCESS table with in-frame sequences only. Part of the clones is absent; in the studies checked, under half of the shortfall reflects unresolved V genes, and no reason is known for the rest. The sample contains around 42,000 clones, 88% of them found a single time. The ten largest clones add up to nearly 5% of the sample. The sequenced sample was peripheral blood. The source of these receptors is a human donor in a cohort sampled during active COVID-19.

In this sample, this clone turned up a few times. The chain recombines TRBV24-1 with TRBJ1-2; 7 nucleotides agree with TRBD1. The CDR3 extends over 15 amino acids. J was trimmed by 5 bases and V by 3 bases; bases with no gene match: 8. Germline V lookup: CDR1 KGHDR, CDR2 SFDVKD. The CDR3 loop reads CATSDRGTEEYGYTF. DNA of the CDR3: TGTGCCACCAGTGATCGGGGGACAGAGGAATATGGCTACACCTTC.

V and J are TRBV7-3 and TRBJ2-2; 7 nucleotides match TRBD1. V was clipped by 4 bases and J by 5 bases; unmatched bases: 13. The CDR3 is 17 residues long. CDR1 and CDR2 from the germline V gene are SGHTA and FQGTGA. In nucleotides, the CDR3 is TGTGCCAGCAGCTCACAGGGGTGGACAGGTCGGACCGGGGAGCTGTTTTTT. Residues: CASSSQGWTGRTGELFF.

The chain uses TRBV3-1 (or the pseudogene TRBV3-2) and TRBJ2-1, with TRBD2 matching 10 bases. The V and J ends lost 0 bases and 2 bases, in that order; junction bases with no gene match: 10. CDR1 is LGHDT, CDR2 YNNKEL, per germline (reference sequence). The CDR3 spans 19 residues. The CDR3 here is CASSQDQSPSGSPYNEQFF. In DNA, the CDR3 is TGTGCCAGCAGCCAAGATCAGAGTCCTAGCGGGAGCCCCTACAATGAGCAGTTCTTC.

The genes are TRBV19 and TRBJ1-2, with 7 bases that match TRBD1. This CDR3 is built from 18 residues. After removal of 1 base from V and 1 base from J, the junction contained 12 bases not matched to a gene. The germline V gene encodes CDR1 LNHDA and CDR2 SQIVND (reference sequence). This chain's CDR3 is CASSIGDSWGGVNYGYTF. CDR3 sequence (DNA): TGTGCCAGTAGTATAGGGGACAGCTGGGGTGGAGTTAACTATGGCTACACCTTC.

The V gene is TRBV5-3, the J gene TRBJ1-5; TRBD1 aligns across 10 bases. TRBV5-3 counts as an open reading frame of uncertain function. V dropped 4 bases and J dropped 5; count of bases not matched to a gene: 6. This CDR3 is 15 amino acids long. The CDR3 spells CARSGDRGGDQPQHF. The CDR3 bases are TGTGCCAGAAGCGGGGACAGGGGAGGGGATCAGCCCCAGCATTTT.

The rearrangement uses TRBV12-5 and TRBJ1-1; weak D call: TRBD1 (6 bases). Per germline, CDR1 LGHNT and CDR2 FRNRAP. The CDR3 covers 16 residues. The germline V and J ends were trimmed by 2 bases and 3 bases, with 16 bases remaining between them. The CDR3 region is CASGLPWNRDDTEAFF. DNA of the CDR3: TGTGCTAGTGGTTTGCCCTGGAACAGGGACGACACTGAAGCTTTCTTT.

The chain recombines TRBV19 with TRBJ1-1; TRBD1 matches 11 bases. J lost 5 bases, V lost 7 bases, and 12 bases had no gene match. Germline loops: CDR1 LNHDA, CDR2 SQIVND (reference sequence). The CDR3 sequence is 16 residues long. CDR3 protein: CASTNTPGQGGTEAFF. For the CDR3, the DNA is TGTGCCAGTACCAATACACCGGGACAGGGGGGAACTGAAGCTTTCTTT.

The gene calls are TRBV4-1 and TRBJ2-5; 8 bases line up with TRBD2. Germline V gene data show CDR1 as MGHRA and CDR2 as YSYEKL. The CDR3 has 15 residues. V gave up 5 bases and J gave up 5 bases; unmatched junction bases: 10. The CDR3 is CASSFLAGTGETQYF. DNA of the CDR3: TGCGCCAGCAGCTTTCTAGCGGGCACGGGGGAGACCCAGTACTTC.

This rearrangement joins TRBV10-1 to TRBJ2-5, with D possibly being TRBD2 (5 bases). Trimming took off 2 bases at V and 2 bases at J, with 6 bases between the two ends. CDR1 and CDR2 (germline): WNHNN, SYGVQD (reference sequence). The CDR3 is made up of 13 amino acids. CDR3 region: CASSEGLQETQYF. The CDR3 DNA follows: TGCGCCAGCAGTGAGGGACTTCAAGAGACCCAGTACTTC.

The CDR3 nucleotides are TGTGCCAGCAGCATATCGGGACACAAGAACACTGAAGCTTTCTTT. Its protein product is CASSISGHKNTEAFF. The chain combines TRBV7-9 with TRBJ1-1, with D perhaps TRBD1 (6 bases). From germline, CDR1 is SEHNR and CDR2 FQNEAQ (reference sequence). The germline V and J ends were trimmed by 5 bases and 1 base, with 14 bases remaining between them. The CDR3 is 15 amino acids. The whole variable domain, remainder taken from reference TRBV7-9 and TRBJ1-1, is DTGVSQNPRHKITKRGQNVTFRCDPISEHNRLYWYRQTLGQGPEFLTYFQNEAQLEKSRLLSDRFSAERPKGSFSTLEIQRTEQGDSAMYLCASSISGHKNTEAFFGQGTRLTVV.

This clone was counted only a few times. CDR3 loop: CASSQGALSNQPQHF. In DNA form, the CDR3 reads TGTGCCAGCAGTCAGGGGGCATTGAGCAATCAGCCCCAGCATTTT. The chain is built from TRBV27 and TRBJ1-5; 8 bases agree with TRBD1. J was trimmed by 1 base and V by 5 bases; bases with no gene match: 4. CDR3 length: 15 residues. Germline loops: CDR1 MNHEY, CDR2 SMNVEV (reference sequence).

The gene calls are TRBV5-4 and TRBJ1-5; 7 nucleotides align to TRBD1. The germline gives CDR1 SGHNT, CDR2 YYREEE (reference sequence). J was trimmed by 5 bases and V by 4 bases; bases with no gene match: 12. The CDR3 extends over 16 amino acids. In DNA, the CDR3 is TGTGCCAGCAGCGTCTGGGGTCAGGGGGGAGATCAGCCCCAGCATTTT. It encodes CASSVWGQGGDQPQHF.

This chain links TRBV11-2 with TRBJ1-2; D may be TRBD1 (5 bases). The CDR3 is 15 residues long. Trimming removed 1 base at V and 6 bases at J, with 15 bases between. Germline V gives CDR1 SGHAT, CDR2 FQNNGV. The CDR3 protein is CASSLVYPRADGYTF. CDR3 nucleotides: TGTGCCAGCAGCTTAGTCTATCCCAGGGCGGATGGCTACACCTTC. Combining the CDR3 with reference TRBV11-2 and TRBJ1-2 gives the whole variable domain EAGVAQSPRYKIIEKRQSVAFWCNPISGHATLYWYQQILGQGPKLLIQFQNNGVVDDSQLPKDRFSAERLKGVDSTLKIQPAKLEDSAVYLCASSLVYPRADGYTFGSGTRLTVV.

The chain joins TRBV3-1 (or the pseudogene TRBV3-2) to TRBJ2-5; TRBD2 agrees at 7 bases. CDR1 and CDR2 (germline): LGHDT, YNNKEL (reference sequence). V lost 3 bases and J lost 5; bases outside the gene matches: 9. This CDR3 region has 15 residues. The CDR3: CASSHVAGDGETQYF. The CDR3 DNA follows: TGTGCCAGCAGCCATGTCGCGGGAGACGGTGAGACCCAGTACTTC.